This TCR beta chain is from a study of blood T cell repertoires in COVID-19. Study at large: Collection of acute and convalescent COVID-19 samples took place in the United States, Italy and Spain. Sample material is recorded as cDNA or gDNA derived from T cells, B-cell-depleted T cells, or PBMCs.

As handled by the study authors: Amplified reference gene primers provided the basis for estimating nucleated cell counts. Repertoires were generated with immunoSEQ multiplex PCR, while TCRdb's copy carries only in-frame clones and drops some. V, J and clone size reflect that table, while D and trimming were determined from the DNA. This table has roughly 110,000 clones, approximately 84% appearing once. Concerning this clone itself: The sample has other DNA sequences that encode this CDR3 too.

V was clipped by 6 bases and J by 7 bases, with 9 bases between them. The CDR3 has 11 amino acids. Sequenced: peripheral blood. The chain carries TRBV12-3 or TRBV12-4 and TRBJ1-2; D not certain. The sequence was obtained from a woman in her thirties or forties with acute or convalescent COVID-19. CDR3 nucleotide sequence: TGTGCCAGCAGCCTTGGGAGTGGCTACACCTTC. It yields the protein CASSLGSGYTF.